This note documents a single T cell receptor beta chain sequence. The germline V gene encodes CDR1 SGHAT and CDR2 FQNNGV. V gave up 6 bases and J gave up 6 bases, with 23 bases separating them. The CDR3 consists of 17 residues. The sample comes from a study of cytomegalovirus exposure and HLA in healthy donors. Primers: 60 Vbeta forward and 13 Jbeta reverse. Generated by immunoSEQ multiplex PCR, the TCRdb table keeps only in-frame clones and is missing some. In total, the table holds about 200,000 clones. The sequence derives from a boy under 18 in good health and CMV-seronegative. Sequencing used PBMCs. The chain joins TRBV11-2 to TRBJ1-4; no firm D call. CDR3 sequence (DNA): TGTGCCAGCAGGCTGGGGAGGTCCCCAGTCTTGGATGAAAAACTGTTTTTT. Protein: CASRLGRSPVLDEKLFF.